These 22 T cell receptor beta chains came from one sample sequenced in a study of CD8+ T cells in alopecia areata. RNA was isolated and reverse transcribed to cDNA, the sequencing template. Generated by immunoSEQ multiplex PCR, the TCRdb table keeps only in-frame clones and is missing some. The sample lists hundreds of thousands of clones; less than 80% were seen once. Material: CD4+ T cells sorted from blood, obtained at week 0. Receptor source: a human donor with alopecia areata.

The CDR3 DNA sequence: TGCAGCGTTTCTCCCGGGACAGGGGGGAACACTGAAGCTTTCTTT. Protein sequence: CSVSPGTGGNTEAFF. V gene TRBV29-1 combines with J gene TRBJ1-1; 11 bases match TRBD1. CDR1 SQVTM and CDR2 ANQGSEA come from the germline V gene. V lost 5 bases and J lost 1; bases outside the gene matches: 6. The CDR3 extends over 15 amino acids.

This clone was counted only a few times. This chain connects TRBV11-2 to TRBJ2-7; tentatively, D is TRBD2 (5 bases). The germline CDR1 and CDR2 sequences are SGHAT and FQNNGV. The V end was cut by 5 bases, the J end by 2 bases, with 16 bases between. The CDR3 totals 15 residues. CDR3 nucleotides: TGTGCCAGCAGCCGAGAGAGGGTCGGAACCTACGAGCAGTACTTC. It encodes CASSRERVGTYEQYF.

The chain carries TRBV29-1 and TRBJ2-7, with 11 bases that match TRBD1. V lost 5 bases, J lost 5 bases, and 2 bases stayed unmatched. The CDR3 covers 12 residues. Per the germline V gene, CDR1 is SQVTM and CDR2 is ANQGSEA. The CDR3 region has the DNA TGCAGCGTTCAGGGACAGGGGGACGAGCAGTACTTC. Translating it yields CSVQGQGDEQYF.

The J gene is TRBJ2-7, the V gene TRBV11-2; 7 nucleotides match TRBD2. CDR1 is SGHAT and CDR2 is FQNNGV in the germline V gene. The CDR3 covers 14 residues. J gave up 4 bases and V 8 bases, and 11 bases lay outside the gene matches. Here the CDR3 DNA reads TGTGCCAGCTCTTCCGGGACTACCTGGTACGAGCAGTACTTC. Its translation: CASSSGTTWYEQYF.

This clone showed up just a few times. In DNA, the CDR3 is TGCGCCAGCAGCTTGGACAGGAAATACAATGAGCAGTTCTTC. It translates to CASSLDRKYNEQFF. The gene calls are TRBV5-1 and TRBJ2-1; D perhaps matches TRBD1 (5 bases). The germline V gene encodes CDR1 SGHRS and CDR2 YFSETQ. Between the trimmed V and J ends, which lost 0 bases and 4 bases, there was a span of 8 bases. This CDR3 spans 14 amino acids.

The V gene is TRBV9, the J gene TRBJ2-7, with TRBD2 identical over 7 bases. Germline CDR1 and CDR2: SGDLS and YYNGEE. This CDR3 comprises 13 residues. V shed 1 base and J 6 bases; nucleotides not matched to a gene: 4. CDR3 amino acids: CASSVHGGSEQYF. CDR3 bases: TGTGCCAGCAGCGTACACGGGGGGAGCGAGCAGTACTTC.

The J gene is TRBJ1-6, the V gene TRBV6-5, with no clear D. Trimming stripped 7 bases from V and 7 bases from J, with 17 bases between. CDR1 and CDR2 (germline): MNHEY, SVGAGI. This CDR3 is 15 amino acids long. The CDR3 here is CASMGLGSGNSPLHF. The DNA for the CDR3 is TGTGCCAGCATGGGTCTCGGATCGGGAAATTCACCCCTCCACTTT.

The CDR3 region is CASSRDRHSSTDTQYF. The CDR3 DNA reads TGCGCCAGCAGCAGGGACAGGCATTCTAGCACAGATACGCAGTATTTT. The rearrangement uses TRBV5-1 and TRBJ2-3; 8 nucleotides match TRBD1. After removal of 4 bases from V and 0 bases from J, the junction contained 7 bases not matched to a gene. The V gene's germline CDR1 is SGHRS and CDR2 YFSETQ. CDR3 length: 16 residues.

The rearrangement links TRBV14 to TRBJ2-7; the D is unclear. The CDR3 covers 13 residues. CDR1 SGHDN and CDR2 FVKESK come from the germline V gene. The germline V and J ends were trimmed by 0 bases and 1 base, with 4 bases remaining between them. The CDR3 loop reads CASSQDLSYEQYF. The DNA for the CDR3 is TGTGCCAGCAGCCAAGATTTGTCCTACGAGCAGTACTTC.

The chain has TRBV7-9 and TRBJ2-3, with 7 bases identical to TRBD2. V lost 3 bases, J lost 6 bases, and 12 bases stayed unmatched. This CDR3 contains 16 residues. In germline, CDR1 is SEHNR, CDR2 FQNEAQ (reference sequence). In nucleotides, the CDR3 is TGTGCCAGCAGCTTCCGTTCGGGGGGTCCAGTGGATACGCAGTATTTT. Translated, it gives CASSFRSGGPVDTQYF.

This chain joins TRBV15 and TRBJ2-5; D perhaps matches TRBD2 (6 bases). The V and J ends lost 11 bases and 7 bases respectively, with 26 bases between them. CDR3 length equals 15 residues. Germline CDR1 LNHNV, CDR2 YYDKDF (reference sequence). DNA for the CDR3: TGTGCCTCTAAAGGGACGGGGGAATTCTCAGGGACCCAGTACTTC. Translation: CASKGTGEFSGTQYF.

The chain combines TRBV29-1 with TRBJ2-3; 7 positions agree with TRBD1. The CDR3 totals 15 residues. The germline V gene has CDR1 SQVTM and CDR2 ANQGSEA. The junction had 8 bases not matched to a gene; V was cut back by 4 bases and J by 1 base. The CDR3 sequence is CSVGPNRGRTDTQYF. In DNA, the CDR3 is TGCAGCGTTGGCCCTAACAGGGGCCGCACAGATACGCAGTATTTT.

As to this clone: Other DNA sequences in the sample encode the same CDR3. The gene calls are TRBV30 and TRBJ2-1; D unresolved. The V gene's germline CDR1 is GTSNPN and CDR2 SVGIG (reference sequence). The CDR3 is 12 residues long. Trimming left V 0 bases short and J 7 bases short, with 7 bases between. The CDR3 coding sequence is TGTGCCTGGAGTGTAGTTGGTAATGAGCAGTTCTTC. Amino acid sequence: CAWSVVGNEQFF.

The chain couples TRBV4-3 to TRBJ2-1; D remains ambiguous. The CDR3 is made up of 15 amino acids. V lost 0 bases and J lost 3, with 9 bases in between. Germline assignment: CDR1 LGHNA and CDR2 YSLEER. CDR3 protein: CASSQDRTNYNEQFF. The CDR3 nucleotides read TGCGCCAGCAGCCAAGATAGGACGAACTACAATGAGCAGTTCTTC.

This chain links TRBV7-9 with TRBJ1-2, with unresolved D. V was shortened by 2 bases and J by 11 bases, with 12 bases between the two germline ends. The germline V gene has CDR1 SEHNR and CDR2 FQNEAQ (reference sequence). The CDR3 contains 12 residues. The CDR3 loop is CASSLSQLWYTF. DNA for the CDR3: TGTGCCAGCAGCTTATCCCAGCTATGGTACACCTTC.

The CDR3 DNA sequence: TGCGCCAGCAGCCAGAGGCAGCACTCCTACGAGCAGTACTTC. Its translation: CASSQRQHSYEQYF. The chain links TRBV4-1 to TRBJ2-7; no clear D gene. Germline V CDR1 and CDR2: MGHRA, YSYEKL. Trimming took off 3 bases at V and 0 bases at J, with 9 bases between the two ends. The CDR3 is 14 amino acids.

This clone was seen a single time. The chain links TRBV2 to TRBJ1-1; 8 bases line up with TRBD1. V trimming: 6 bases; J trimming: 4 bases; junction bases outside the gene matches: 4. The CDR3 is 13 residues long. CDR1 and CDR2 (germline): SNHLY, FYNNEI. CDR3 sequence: CASRDQGATEAFF. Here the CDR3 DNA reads TGTGCCAGCAGGGATCAGGGGGCCACTGAAGCTTTCTTT.

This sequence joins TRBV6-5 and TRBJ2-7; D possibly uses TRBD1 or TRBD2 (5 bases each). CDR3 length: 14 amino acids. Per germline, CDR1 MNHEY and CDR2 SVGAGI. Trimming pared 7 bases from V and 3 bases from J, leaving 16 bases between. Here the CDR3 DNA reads TGTGCCAGCACTCCACCGGGACGAGTCTACGAGCAGTACTTC. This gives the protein CASTPPGRVYEQYF.

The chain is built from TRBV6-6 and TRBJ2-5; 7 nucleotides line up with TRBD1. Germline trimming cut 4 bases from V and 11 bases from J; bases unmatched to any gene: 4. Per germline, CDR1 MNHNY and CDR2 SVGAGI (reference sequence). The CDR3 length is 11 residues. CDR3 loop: CASSSRQGQYF. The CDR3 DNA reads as TGTGCCAGCAGTTCTCGACAGGGACAGTACTTC.

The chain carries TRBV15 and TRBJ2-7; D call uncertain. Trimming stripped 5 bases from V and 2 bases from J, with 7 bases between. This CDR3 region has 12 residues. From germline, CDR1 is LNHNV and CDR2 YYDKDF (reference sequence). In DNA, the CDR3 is TGTGCCACCAGCGAAGGACCCTACGAGCAGTACTTC. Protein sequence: CATSEGPYEQYF.

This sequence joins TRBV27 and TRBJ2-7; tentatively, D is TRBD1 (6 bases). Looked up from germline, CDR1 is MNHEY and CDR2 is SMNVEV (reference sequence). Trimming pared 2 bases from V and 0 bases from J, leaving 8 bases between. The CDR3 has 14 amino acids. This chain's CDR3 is CASSLTGHSYEQYF. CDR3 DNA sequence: TGTGCCAGCAGTTTAACGGGACACTCCTACGAGCAGTACTTC.

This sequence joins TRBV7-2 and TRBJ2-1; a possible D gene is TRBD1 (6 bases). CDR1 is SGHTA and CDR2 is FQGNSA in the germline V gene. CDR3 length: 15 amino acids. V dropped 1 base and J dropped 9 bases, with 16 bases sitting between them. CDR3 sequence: CASSLVRDTPSEQFF. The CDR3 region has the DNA TGTGCCAGCAGCTTAGTACGGGACACCCCTAGTGAGCAGTTCTTC. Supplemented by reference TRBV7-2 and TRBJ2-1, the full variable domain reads GAGVSQSPSNKVTEKGKDVELRCDPISGHTALYWYRQSLGQGLEFLIYFQGNSAPDKSGLPSDRFSAERTGGSVSTLTIQRTQQEDSAVYLCASSLVRDTPSEQFFGPGTRLTVL.